The 32 T cell receptor beta chains given below trace back to one sample, sequenced in a study of human T cells and chemical hapten exposure. TCRdb reanalysed the RACE reads using MiXCR and keeps one entry per CDR3 protein. The profile shows more than 70,000 distinct CDR3 sequences, 12% of them singletons. This sample's time point: patch test 1, 2 weeks after DPC sensitization. Treatment indicated: therapeutic diphenylcyclopropenone sensitization with weekly scalp DPC. The specimen comprised whole blood, sampled in connection with sensitization to the hapten diphenylcyclopropenone (DPC). The receptors shown here come from a woman aged 55-69 years with alopecia areata. Some clones in this sample may be carry-over from other donors' samples.

This clonotype was detected a few times. The rearrangement links TRBV14 to TRBJ2-5; D is possibly TRBD1 (5 bases). Germline lookup yields CDR1 SGHDN and CDR2 FVKESK. The CDR3 totals 16 residues. The ends were cut back, 5 bases at V and 0 bases at J, with 16 bases in the middle. The DNA of the CDR3 is TGTGCCAGCAGCGTGATTTTCCAGGGTTACCAAGAGACCCAGTACTTC. Translated, it gives CASSVIFQGYQETQYF.

This clonotype was counted a few times. The rearrangement uses TRBV6-6 and TRBJ2-3; 8 nucleotides align to TRBD2. V was clipped by 4 bases and J by 6 bases; unmatched bases: 6. CDR1 is MNHNY and CDR2 is SVGAGI in the germline V gene (reference sequence). This CDR3 contains 14 residues. The CDR3 sequence is CASSSRGGADTQYF. Here the CDR3 DNA reads TGTGCCAGCAGTTCTCGGGGGGGGGCGGATACGCAGTATTTT.

This clonotype was counted ten times or more. The chain couples TRBV29-1 to TRBJ2-5; tentatively, D is TRBD1 (6 bases). Germline lookup yields CDR1 SQVTM and CDR2 ANQGSEA. Deletions cut 1 base from V and 7 bases from J, with 10 bases between. The CDR3 is 12 residues long. The CDR3 sequence: CSVEGQGGTQYF. The CDR3, as DNA: TGCAGCGTTGAAGGACAAGGGGGGACCCAGTACTTC. Variable domain in full (rest from reference TRBV29-1 and TRBJ2-5): SAVISQKPSRDICQRGTSLTIQCQVDSQVTMMFWYRQQPGQSLTLIATANQGSEATYESGFVIDKFPISRPNLTFSTLTVSNMSPEDSSIYLCSVEGQGGTQYFGPGTRLLVL.

This clonotype was seen only a few times. This chain connects TRBV4-2 to TRBJ2-7; D is tentatively TRBD1 or TRBD2 (5 bases each). The germline gives CDR1 LGHNA, CDR2 YNFKEQ. This CDR3 region has 13 residues. V dropped 4 bases and J dropped 6 bases, with 13 bases sitting between them. CDR3 amino acids: CASSRDRGGEQYF. The CDR3 coding sequence is TGTGCCAGCAGCCGGGACCGAGGTGGCGAGCAGTACTTC.

This clonotype was detected many times. The chain couples TRBV28 to TRBJ2-7; no definite D call. The CDR3 sequence is 15 residues long. Per germline, CDR1 MDHEN and CDR2 SYDVKM. Trimming pared 6 bases from V and 4 bases from J, leaving 19 bases between. CDR3 protein: CASRGGHGRLYEQYF. The CDR3 DNA sequence: TGTGCCAGCAGAGGCGGTCATGGCAGGTTGTACGAGCAGTACTTC.

This clonotype was observed many times. The V and J genes are TRBV6-6 and TRBJ2-3, with 10 nucleotides matching TRBD1. V shed 6 bases and J 4 bases; nucleotides not matched to a gene: 7. The CDR3 extends over 15 amino acids. CDR1 MNHNY and CDR2 SVGAGI come from the germline V gene (reference sequence). The CDR3 sequence: CASSLDRGRADTQYF. CDR3 DNA: TGTGCCAGCAGCTTAGACAGGGGGCGCGCAGATACGCAGTATTTT.

This clonotype was detected many times. The V call is TRBV29-1, the J call TRBJ2-1; 9 positions match TRBD1. V gave up 7 bases and J gave up 7 bases; unmatched junction bases: 11. The CDR3 has 14 amino acids. CDR1 and CDR2 from the germline V gene are SQVTM and ANQGSEA. DNA of the CDR3: TGCAGCGGATCCGGGACAGGGAGGGTGAATGAGCAGTTCTTC. Translating gives CSGSGTGRVNEQFF.

This clonotype has a count of ten or more. The chain recombines TRBV29-1 with TRBJ1-4; no clear D gene. V was cut by 6 bases and J by 6 bases, with 11 bases left in between. CDR1 and CDR2 from the germline V gene are SQVTM and ANQGSEA. The CDR3 is 12 residues long. CDR3 sequence: CSVRVTDEKLFF. Here the CDR3 DNA reads TGCAGCGTGAGAGTAACGGATGAAAAACTGTTTTTT.

The rearrangement links TRBV25-1 to TRBJ1-3, with D unresolved. This CDR3 has 12 residues. The germline CDR1 and CDR2 sequences are MGHDK and SYGVNS. Trimming pared 7 bases from V and 0 bases from J, leaving 4 bases between. DNA for the CDR3: TGTGCCAGCACTAGCTCTGGAAACACCATATATTTT. It codes for CASTSSGNTIYF.

A few counts support this clonotype. V usage is TRBV25-1 and J usage is TRBJ1-3; D is possibly TRBD1 (6 bases). CDR1 and CDR2 from the germline V gene are MGHDK and SYGVNS. Trimming removed 7 bases at V and 0 bases at J, with 10 bases between. The length of the CDR3 is 14 residues. The CDR3 sequence: CASTGAVSGNTIYF. CDR3 DNA sequence: TGTGCCAGCACGGGGGCCGTCTCTGGAAACACCATATATTTT.

The chain uses TRBV3-1 and TRBJ1-1; the D gene is possibly TRBD1 (5 bases). The CDR3 is 14 amino acids. Germline V gene lookup returns CDR1 LGHDT and CDR2 YNNKEL (reference sequence). V was clipped by 3 bases and J by 2 bases, with 10 bases between them. CDR3 nucleotide sequence: TGTGCCAGCAGCCAGGGGACGGATAACACTGAAGCTTTCTTT. It codes for CASSQGTDNTEAFF.

This clonotype was seen repeatedly, ten times or more. The CDR3 region is CASSLVDGYEQYF. Written as DNA, the CDR3 is TGTGCCAGCAGCCTCGTGGACGGATACGAGCAGTACTTC. This chain connects TRBV7-3 to TRBJ2-7; D gene ambiguous. This CDR3 is built from 13 residues. V was trimmed by 5 bases and J by 4 bases, leaving 12 bases between them. Germline V lookup: CDR1 SGHTA, CDR2 FQGTGA.

V and J are TRBV7-2 and TRBJ1-3; D is undetermined. Germline CDR1 SGHTA, CDR2 FQGNSA. This CDR3 is built from 14 residues. Trimming removed 2 bases from V and 1 base from J, with 6 bases in between. As DNA, the CDR3 is TGTGCCAGCAGCTTATTAGGGTCTGGAAACACCATATATTTT. This encodes CASSLLGSGNTIYF.

This clonotype showed up many times. V and J are TRBV11-2 and TRBJ1-2; 8 nucleotides line up with TRBD1. Germline loops: CDR1 SGHAT, CDR2 FQNNGV. This CDR3 region has 15 residues. Trimming took 8 bases from V and 0 from J; bases not matched to a gene: 8. The CDR3 DNA is TGTGCCAGCGGGAGACAGGGGTCTGCTAACTATGGCTACACCTTC. This translates into CASGRQGSANYGYTF. Using reference TRBV11-2 and TRBJ1-2 for the parts outside the CDR3, the full variable domain is EAGVAQSPRYKIIEKRQSVAFWCNPISGHATLYWYQQILGQGPKLLIQFQNNGVVDDSQLPKDRFSAERLKGVDSTLKIQPAKLEDSAVYLCASGRQGSANYGYTFGSGTRLTVV.

This clonotype was picked up a small number of times. This chain links TRBV6-1 with TRBJ2-7; the D gene is possibly TRBD1 (5 bases). CDR3 length: 15 amino acids. Per the germline V gene, CDR1 is MNHNS and CDR2 is SASEGT. Trimming stripped 2 bases from V and 2 bases from J, with 13 bases between. The CDR3 nucleotides are TGTGCCAGCAGTGAATCAGGGAAACCCCCCTACGAGCAGTACTTC. Its protein is CASSESGKPPYEQYF.

The chain carries TRBV29-1 and TRBJ2-1; D is possibly TRBD2 (6 bases). From germline, CDR1 is SQVTM and CDR2 ANQGSEA. V was clipped by 2 bases and J by 9 bases, with 20 bases between them. CDR3 size: 15 residues. Here the CDR3 reads CSVELDYKSYSEQFF. The CDR3 DNA follows: TGCAGCGTTGAATTGGACTATAAAAGTTATAGTGAGCAGTTCTTC.

V usage is TRBV5-4 and J usage is TRBJ1-1; unclear D gene. Germline V gives CDR1 SGHNT, CDR2 YYREEE (reference sequence). The CDR3 spans 11 residues. The V and J ends lost 5 bases and 6 bases respectively, with 8 bases between them. The CDR3 protein is CASSDQAEAFF. As DNA, the CDR3 is TGTGCCAGCAGTGATCAGGCTGAAGCTTTCTTT.

This clonotype showed up just a few times. V gene TRBV6-1 combines with J gene TRBJ1-1; D remains unclear. CDR3 length: 15 amino acids. With 3 bases removed from V and 1 base from J, the gap between germline ends came to 12 bases. The germline V gene has CDR1 MNHNS and CDR2 SASEGT. CDR3 coding DNA: TGTGCCAGCAGTGATCGTAGCAGGAGGAACACTGAAGCTTTCTTT. Translating it yields CASSDRSRRNTEAFF.

In this sample, this clonotype turned up many times. V is TRBV18 and J is TRBJ2-1; D call uncertain. Germline assignment: CDR1 KGHSH and CDR2 LQKENI. V dropped 3 bases and J dropped 5 bases, with 14 bases sitting between them. The CDR3 has 15 amino acids. The chain's CDR3 is CASSPSGTRNNEQFF. CDR3 nucleotides: TGTGCCAGCTCACCGTCCGGAACACGCAACAATGAGCAGTTCTTC.

This clonotype was observed at least ten times. The rearrangement joins TRBV20-1 to TRBJ1-2, with 11 positions matching TRBD1. The trim removed 6 bases at V and 7 bases at J, leaving 7 bases unmatched. The CDR3 has 13 amino acids. Germline V gives CDR1 DFQATT, CDR2 SNEGSKA (reference sequence). The chain's CDR3 is CSALGQGARGYTF. DNA for the CDR3: TGCAGTGCCCTTGGACAGGGGGCGCGTGGCTACACCTTC.

This clonotype was found a few times. The chain links TRBV10-3 to TRBJ2-3; a weak D match, TRBD2 (5 bases). Trimming stripped 7 bases from V and 0 bases from J, with 8 bases between. This CDR3 has 13 amino acids. CDR1 and CDR2 (germline): ENHRY, SYGVKD. In DNA form, the CDR3 reads TGTGCCATCATGTCTAGCAGCACAGATACGCAGTATTTT. Protein: CAIMSSSTDTQYF.

The rearrangement joins TRBV18 to TRBJ2-2; D is undetermined. CDR3 length equals 13 residues. Germline V gene lookup returns CDR1 KGHSH and CDR2 LQKENI. The V end was cut by 3 bases, the J end by 5 bases, with 7 bases between. CDR3 in amino acids: CASSPKGTGELFF. The CDR3, as DNA: TGTGCCAGCTCACCCAAAGGGACCGGGGAGCTGTTTTTT.

This clonotype has at least ten counts. The V call is TRBV7-9, the J call TRBJ1-1; possible D gene TRBD1, 5 bases. The CDR3 extends over 13 amino acids. Trimming stripped 4 bases from V and 7 bases from J, with 13 bases between. Per germline, CDR1 SEHNR and CDR2 FQNEAQ (reference sequence). Here the CDR3 DNA reads TGTGCCAGCAGCTCGGGACCGCCGCTTGAAGCTTTCTTT. Its translation is CASSSGPPLEAFF.

This clonotype was seen at least ten times. The J gene is TRBJ2-5, the V gene TRBV11-2; 8 bases line up with TRBD2. Per germline, CDR1 SGHAT and CDR2 FQNNGV. V lost 4 bases, J lost 4 bases, and 5 bases stayed unmatched. This CDR3 contains 14 residues. The CDR3 loop is CASSSTSALETQYF. CDR3 DNA: TGTGCCAGCAGCTCGACTAGCGCCCTAGAGACCCAGTACTTC.

The chain recombines TRBV7-2 with TRBJ1-2, with a tentative D call TRBD1 (6 bases). Germline CDR1 is SGHTA and CDR2 is FQGNSA. Trimming took 4 bases from V and 6 from J, leaving 12 bases between them. This CDR3 is built from 13 residues. The CDR3 DNA sequence: TGTGCCAGCAGCTCGTACAGGGCTCATGGCTACACCTTC. This translates into CASSSYRAHGYTF.

This clonotype was counted many times. V is TRBV29-1 and J is TRBJ2-5, with D perhaps matching TRBD1 or TRBD2 (5 bases each). The CDR3 is 13 amino acids. Germline-derived CDR1 and CDR2 are SQVTM and ANQGSEA. Trimming took 6 bases from V and 5 from J, leaving 16 bases between them. This chain's CDR3 is CSVGTQAGETQYF. The CDR3 DNA reads as TGCAGCGTGGGGACCCAGGCAGGGGAGACCCAGTACTTC.

This clonotype was recorded many times. J is TRBJ1-1 and V is TRBV29-1; D not certain. The CDR3 has 10 residues. With 6 bases removed from V and 2 bases from J, the gap between germline ends came to 4 bases. The germline CDR1 and CDR2 sequences are SQVTM and ANQGSEA. CDR3 residues: CSVGNTEAFF. For the CDR3, the DNA is TGCAGCGTGGGAAACACTGAAGCTTTCTTT.

The gene calls are TRBV10-3 and TRBJ1-2; 8 bases align to TRBD1. The J segment lost 3 bases and the V segment lost 10 bases, leaving 7 bases of the junction unmatched. Germline CDR1 and CDR2: ENHRY and SYGVKD. This CDR3 contains 13 residues. DNA of the CDR3: TGTGCCACCGGACAGGGTGGAGACTATGGCTACACCTTC. Translated: CATGQGGDYGYTF.

This clonotype was counted at least ten times. An end of the junction does not agree with germline; a read error may underlie this. The chain has TRBV7-7 and TRBJ1-6; a weak D match, TRBD1 (5 bases). CDR1 and CDR2 (germline): SSHAT, FNYEAQ (reference sequence). The CDR3 consists of 13 residues. Written as DNA, the CDR3 is TGTGCTAGCAGCGCAGGGTTAAGGTCACCCCTCCACTTT. It translates to CASSAGLRSPLHF.

Of note for this clonotype: The CDR3 carries no conserved terminal phenylalanine or tryptophan, so it likely arises from a read error. V gene TRBV18 combines with J gene TRBJ1-5; TRBD1 aligns across 7 bases. V shed 4 bases and J 5 bases; nucleotides not matched to a gene: 11. The CDR3 length is 16 residues. CDR1 and CDR2 (germline): KGHSH, LQKENI. CDR3 loop: CASSRYRTGNHQPQHY. For the CDR3, the DNA is TGTGCCAGCTCACGATACAGGACAGGCAACCATCAGCCCCAGCATTAT.

This clonotype was seen a few times. The chain couples TRBV6-5 to TRBJ2-1; 7 bases line up with TRBD2. Germline trimming cut 0 bases from V and 2 bases from J; bases unmatched to any gene: 10. The CDR3 spans 18 residues. CDR1 MNHEY and CDR2 SVGAGI come from the germline V gene. The CDR3 reads CASSYSILSGRPYNEQFF. Here the CDR3 DNA reads TGTGCCAGCAGTTACTCGATTCTTAGCGGGCGCCCCTACAATGAGCAGTTCTTC.

The table lists this clonotype with a count of one. A much bigger clone sits one base away, suggesting this may be a read error. The V gene is TRBV13, the J gene TRBJ1-1; TRBD1 might be the D (5 bases). This CDR3 is 15 amino acids long. Germline V gene sequence: CDR1 PRHDT, CDR2 FYEKMQ (reference sequence). V lost 4 bases, J lost 3 bases, and 15 bases lay in between. The CDR3 DNA sequence: TGTGCCAGCAGCTATTACGGACGGGGGTACACTGAAGCTTTCTTT. Its translation: CASSYYGRGYTEAFF.